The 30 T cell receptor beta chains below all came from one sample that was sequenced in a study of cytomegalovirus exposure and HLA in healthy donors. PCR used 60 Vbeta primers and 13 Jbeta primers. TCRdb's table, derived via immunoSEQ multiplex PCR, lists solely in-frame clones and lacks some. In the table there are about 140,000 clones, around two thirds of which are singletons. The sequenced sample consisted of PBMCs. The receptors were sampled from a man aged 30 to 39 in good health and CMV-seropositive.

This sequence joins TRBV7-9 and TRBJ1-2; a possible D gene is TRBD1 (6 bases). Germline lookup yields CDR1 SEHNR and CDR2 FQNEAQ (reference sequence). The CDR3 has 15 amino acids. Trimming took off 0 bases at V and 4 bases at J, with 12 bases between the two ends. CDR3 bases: TGTGCCAGCAGCTTAGCTGGTCAGGGGATCTATGGCTACACCTTC. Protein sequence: CASSLAGQGIYGYTF. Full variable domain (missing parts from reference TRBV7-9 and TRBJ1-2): DTGVSQNPRHKITKRGQNVTFRCDPISEHNRLYWYRQTLGQGPEFLTYFQNEAQLEKSRLLSDRFSAERPKGSFSTLEIQRTEQGDSAMYLCASSLAGQGIYGYTFGSGTRLTVV.

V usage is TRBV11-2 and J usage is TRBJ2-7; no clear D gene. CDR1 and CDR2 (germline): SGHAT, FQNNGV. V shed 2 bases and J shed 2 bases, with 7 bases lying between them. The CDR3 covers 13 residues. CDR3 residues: CASSLSRTYEQYF. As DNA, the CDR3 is TGTGCCAGCAGCTTAAGTAGAACCTACGAGCAGTACTTC.

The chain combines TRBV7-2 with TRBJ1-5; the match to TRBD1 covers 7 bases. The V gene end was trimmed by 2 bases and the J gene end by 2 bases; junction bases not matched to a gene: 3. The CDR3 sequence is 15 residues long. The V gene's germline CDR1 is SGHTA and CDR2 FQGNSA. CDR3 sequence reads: CASSLQGGGNQPQHF. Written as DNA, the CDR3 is TGTGCCAGCAGCTTACAGGGGGGAGGCAATCAGCCCCAGCATTTT.

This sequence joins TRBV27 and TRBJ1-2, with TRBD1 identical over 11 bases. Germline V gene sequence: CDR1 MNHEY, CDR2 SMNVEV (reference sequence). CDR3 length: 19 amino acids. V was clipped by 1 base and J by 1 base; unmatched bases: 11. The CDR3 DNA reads TGTGCCAGCAGTTTATTAGCAAGGGGACAGGGGGGAAATAACTATGGCTACACCTTC. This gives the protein CASSLLARGQGGNNYGYTF.

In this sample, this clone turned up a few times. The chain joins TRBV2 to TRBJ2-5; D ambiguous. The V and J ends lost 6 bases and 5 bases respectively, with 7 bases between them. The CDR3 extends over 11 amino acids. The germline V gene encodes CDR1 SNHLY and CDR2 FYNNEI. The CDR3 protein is CASSARETQYF. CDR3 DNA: TGTGCCAGCAGCGCTAGGGAGACCCAGTACTTC. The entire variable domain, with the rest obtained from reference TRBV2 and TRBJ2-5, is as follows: EPEVTQTPSHQVTQMGQEVILRCVPISNHLYFYWYRQILGQKVEFLVSFYNNEISEKSEIFDDQFSVERPDGSNFTLKIRSTKLEDSAMYFCASSARETQYFGPGTRLLVL.

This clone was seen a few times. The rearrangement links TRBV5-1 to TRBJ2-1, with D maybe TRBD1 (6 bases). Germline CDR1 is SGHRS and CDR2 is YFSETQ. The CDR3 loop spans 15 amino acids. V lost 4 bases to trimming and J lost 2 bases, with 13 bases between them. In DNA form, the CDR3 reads TGCGCCAGCAGCCAAGCGGACAGCGCCTACAATGAGCAGTTCTTC. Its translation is CASSQADSAYNEQFF.

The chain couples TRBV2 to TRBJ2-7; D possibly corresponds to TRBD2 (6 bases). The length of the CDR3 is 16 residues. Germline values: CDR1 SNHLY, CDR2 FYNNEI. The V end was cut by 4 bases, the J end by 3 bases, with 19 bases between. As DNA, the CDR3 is TGTGCCAGCAGTGGGGAGGTTAGGAGGGCTATCTACGAGCAGTACTTC. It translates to CASSGEVRRAIYEQYF. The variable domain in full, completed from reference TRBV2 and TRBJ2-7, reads EPEVTQTPSHQVTQMGQEVILRCVPISNHLYFYWYRQILGQKVEFLVSFYNNEISEKSEIFDDQFSVERPDGSNFTLKIRSTKLEDSAMYFCASSGEVRRAIYEQYFGPGTRLTVT.

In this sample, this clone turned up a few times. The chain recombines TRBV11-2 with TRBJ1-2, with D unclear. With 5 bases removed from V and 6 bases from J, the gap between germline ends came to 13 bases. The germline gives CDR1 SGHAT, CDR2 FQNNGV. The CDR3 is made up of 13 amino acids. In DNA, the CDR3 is TGTGCCAGCAGCATCTCAAGGAGGCATGGCTACACCTTC. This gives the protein CASSISRRHGYTF. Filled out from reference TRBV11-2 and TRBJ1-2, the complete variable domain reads EAGVAQSPRYKIIEKRQSVAFWCNPISGHATLYWYQQILGQGPKLLIQFQNNGVVDDSQLPKDRFSAERLKGVDSTLKIQPAKLEDSAVYLCASSISRRHGYTFGSGTRLTVV.

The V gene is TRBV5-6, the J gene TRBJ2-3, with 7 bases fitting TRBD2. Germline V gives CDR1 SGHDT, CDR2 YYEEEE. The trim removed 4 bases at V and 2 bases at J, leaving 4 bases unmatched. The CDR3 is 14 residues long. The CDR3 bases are TGTGCCAGCAGCCAGCGGGACTTCACAGATACGCAGTATTTT. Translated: CASSQRDFTDTQYF.

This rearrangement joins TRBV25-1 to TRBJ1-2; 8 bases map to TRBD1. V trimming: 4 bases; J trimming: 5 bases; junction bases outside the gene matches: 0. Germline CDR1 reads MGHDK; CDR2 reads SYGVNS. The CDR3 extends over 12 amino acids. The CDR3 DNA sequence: TGTGCCAGCAGTGGGACAGGGTATGGCTACACCTTC. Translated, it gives CASSGTGYGYTF.

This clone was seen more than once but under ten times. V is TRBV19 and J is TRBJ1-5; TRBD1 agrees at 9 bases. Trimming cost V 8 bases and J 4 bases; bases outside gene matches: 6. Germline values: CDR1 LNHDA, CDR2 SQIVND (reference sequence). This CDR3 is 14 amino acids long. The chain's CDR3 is CASSPGQGNQPQHF. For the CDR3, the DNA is TGTGCCAGTTCCCCGGGACAGGGAAATCAGCCCCAGCATTTT.

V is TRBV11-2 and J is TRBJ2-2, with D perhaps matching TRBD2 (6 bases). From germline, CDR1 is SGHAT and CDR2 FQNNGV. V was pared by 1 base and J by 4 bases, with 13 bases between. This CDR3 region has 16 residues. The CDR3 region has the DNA TGTGCCAGCAGCTTAGGGAGGGGTGAGCGCACCGGGGAGCTGTTTTTT. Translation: CASSLGRGERTGELFF. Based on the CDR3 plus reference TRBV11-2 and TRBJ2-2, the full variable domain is EAGVAQSPRYKIIEKRQSVAFWCNPISGHATLYWYQQILGQGPKLLIQFQNNGVVDDSQLPKDRFSAERLKGVDSTLKIQPAKLEDSAVYLCASSLGRGERTGELFFGEGSRLTVL.

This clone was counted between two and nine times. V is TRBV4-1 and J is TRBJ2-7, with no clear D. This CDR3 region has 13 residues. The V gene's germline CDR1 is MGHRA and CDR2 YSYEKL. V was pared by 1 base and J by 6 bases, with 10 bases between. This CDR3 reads CASSQAALVEQYF. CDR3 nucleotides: TGCGCCAGCAGCCAAGCCGCCCTAGTCGAGCAGTACTTC.

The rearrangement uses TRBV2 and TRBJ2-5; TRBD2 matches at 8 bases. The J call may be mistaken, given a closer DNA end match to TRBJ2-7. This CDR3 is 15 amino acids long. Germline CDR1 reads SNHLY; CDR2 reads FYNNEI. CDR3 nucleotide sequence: TGTGCCAGCAGTGAAGGCGGACTAGCCGCCTACGAGCAGTACTTC. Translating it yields CASSEGGLAAYEQYF.

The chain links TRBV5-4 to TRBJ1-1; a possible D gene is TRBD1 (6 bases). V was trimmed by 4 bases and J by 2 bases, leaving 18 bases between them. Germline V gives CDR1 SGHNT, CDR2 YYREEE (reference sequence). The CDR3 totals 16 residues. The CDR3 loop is CASSPPQGYYNTEAFF. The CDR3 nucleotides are TGTGCCAGCAGCCCCCCCCAGGGGTACTATAACACTGAAGCTTTCTTT.

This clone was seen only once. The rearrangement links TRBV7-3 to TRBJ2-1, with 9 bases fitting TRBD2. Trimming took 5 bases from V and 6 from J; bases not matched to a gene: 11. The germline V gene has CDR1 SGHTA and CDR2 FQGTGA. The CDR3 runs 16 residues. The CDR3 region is CASSLSSSGIINEQFF. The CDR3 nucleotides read TGTGCCAGCAGCCTCTCGTCTAGCGGGATTATCAATGAGCAGTTCTTC.

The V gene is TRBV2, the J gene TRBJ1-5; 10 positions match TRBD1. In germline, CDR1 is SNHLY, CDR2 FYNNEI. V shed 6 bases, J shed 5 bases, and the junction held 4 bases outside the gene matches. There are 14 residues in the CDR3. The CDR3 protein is CASRTGGKDQPQHF. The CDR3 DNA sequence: TGTGCCAGCAGGACAGGGGGCAAGGATCAGCCCCAGCATTTT.

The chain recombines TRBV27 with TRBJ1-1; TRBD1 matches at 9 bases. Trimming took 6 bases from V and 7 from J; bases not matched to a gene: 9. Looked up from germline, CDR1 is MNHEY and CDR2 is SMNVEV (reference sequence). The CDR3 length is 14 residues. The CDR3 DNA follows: TGTGCCAGCAGCTCCGGGACAGGGTGGATTGAAGCTTTCTTT. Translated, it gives CASSSGTGWIEAFF.

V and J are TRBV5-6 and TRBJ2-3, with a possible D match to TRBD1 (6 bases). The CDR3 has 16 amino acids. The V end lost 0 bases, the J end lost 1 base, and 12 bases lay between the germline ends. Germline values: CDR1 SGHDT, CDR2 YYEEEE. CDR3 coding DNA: TGTGCCAGCAGCTTGGATGGGGGCGACGGCACAGATACGCAGTATTTT. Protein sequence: CASSLDGGDGTDTQYF.

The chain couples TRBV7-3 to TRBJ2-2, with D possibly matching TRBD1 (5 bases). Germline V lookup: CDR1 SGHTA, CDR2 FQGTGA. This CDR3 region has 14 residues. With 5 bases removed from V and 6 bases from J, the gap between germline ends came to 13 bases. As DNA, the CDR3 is TGTGCCAGCAGCAAACGACAGCACGCCGGGGAGCTGTTTTTT. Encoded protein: CASSKRQHAGELFF.

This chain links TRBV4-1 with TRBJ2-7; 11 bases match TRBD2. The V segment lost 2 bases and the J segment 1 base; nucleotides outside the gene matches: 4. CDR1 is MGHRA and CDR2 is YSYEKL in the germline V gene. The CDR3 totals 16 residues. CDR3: CASSQRGLADSYEQYF. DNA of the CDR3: TGCGCCAGCAGCCAACGGGGACTAGCGGATTCCTACGAGCAGTACTTC.

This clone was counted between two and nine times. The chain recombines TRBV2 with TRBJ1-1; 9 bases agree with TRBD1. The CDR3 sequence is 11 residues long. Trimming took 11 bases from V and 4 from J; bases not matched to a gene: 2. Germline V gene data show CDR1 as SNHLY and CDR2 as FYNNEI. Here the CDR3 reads CAGQGFTEAFF. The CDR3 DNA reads TGTGCCGGACAGGGGTTCACTGAAGCTTTCTTT.

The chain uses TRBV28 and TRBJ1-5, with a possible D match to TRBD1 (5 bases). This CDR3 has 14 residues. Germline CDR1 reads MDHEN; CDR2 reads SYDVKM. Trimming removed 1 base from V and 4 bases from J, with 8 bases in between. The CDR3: CASSLFRQNQPQHF. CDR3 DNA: TGTGCCAGCAGTTTATTCCGACAGAATCAGCCCCAGCATTTT. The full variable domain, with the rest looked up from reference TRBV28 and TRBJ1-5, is DVKVTQSSRYLVKRTGEKVFLECVQDMDHENMFWYRQDPGLGLRLIYFSYDVKMKEKGDIPEGYSVSREKKERFSLILESASTNQTSMYLCASSLFRQNQPQHFGDGTRLSIL.

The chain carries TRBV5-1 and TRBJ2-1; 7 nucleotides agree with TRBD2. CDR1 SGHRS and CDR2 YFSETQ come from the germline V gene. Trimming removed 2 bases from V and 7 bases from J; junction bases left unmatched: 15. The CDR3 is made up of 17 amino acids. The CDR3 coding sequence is TGCGCCAGCAGCTTAGGACCGTCGACGGGGGGAGGGAATGAGCAGTTCTTC. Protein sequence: CASSLGPSTGGGNEQFF.

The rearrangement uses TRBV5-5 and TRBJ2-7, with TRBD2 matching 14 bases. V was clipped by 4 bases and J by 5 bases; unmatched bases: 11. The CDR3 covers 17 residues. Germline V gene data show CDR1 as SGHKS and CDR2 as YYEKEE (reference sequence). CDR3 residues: CASSPSGTSGSAHEQYF. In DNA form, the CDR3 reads TGTGCCAGCAGCCCCTCGGGGACTAGCGGGAGTGCCCACGAGCAGTACTTC.

CDR3 loop: CASSSWGAEKNYGYTF. The CDR3 region has the DNA TGTGCCAGCAGCTCGTGGGGAGCAGAAAAAAACTATGGCTACACCTTC. The chain recombines TRBV7-9 with TRBJ1-2; D ambiguous. Germline V gene sequence: CDR1 SEHNR, CDR2 FQNEAQ (reference sequence). The CDR3 consists of 16 residues. V was shortened by 4 bases and J by 2 bases, with 17 bases between the two germline ends.

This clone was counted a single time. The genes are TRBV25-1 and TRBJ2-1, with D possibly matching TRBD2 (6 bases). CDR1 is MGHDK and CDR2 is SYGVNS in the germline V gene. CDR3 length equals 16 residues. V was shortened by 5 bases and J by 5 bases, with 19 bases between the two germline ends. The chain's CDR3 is CASSPDRARDHNEQFF. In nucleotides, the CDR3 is TGTGCCAGCAGTCCCGATAGGGCGCGGGACCACAATGAGCAGTTCTTC.

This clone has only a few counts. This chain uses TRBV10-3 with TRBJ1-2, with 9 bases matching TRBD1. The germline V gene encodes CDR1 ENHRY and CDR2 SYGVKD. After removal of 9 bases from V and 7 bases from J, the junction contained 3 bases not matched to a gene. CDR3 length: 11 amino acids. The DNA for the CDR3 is TGTGCCATACAGGGGGCGGGTGGCTACACCTTC. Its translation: CAIQGAGGYTF.

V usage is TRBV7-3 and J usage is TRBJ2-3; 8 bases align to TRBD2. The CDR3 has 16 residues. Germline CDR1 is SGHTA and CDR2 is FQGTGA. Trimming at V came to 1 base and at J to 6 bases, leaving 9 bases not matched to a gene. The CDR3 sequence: CASSLNPAGELDTQYF. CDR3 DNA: TGTGCCAGCAGCTTAAACCCAGCGGGAGAACTGGATACGCAGTATTTT.

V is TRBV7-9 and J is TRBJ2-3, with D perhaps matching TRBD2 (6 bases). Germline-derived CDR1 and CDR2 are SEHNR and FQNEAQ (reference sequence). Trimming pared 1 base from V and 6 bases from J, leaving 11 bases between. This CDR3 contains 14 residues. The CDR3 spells CASSLEGRGDTQYF. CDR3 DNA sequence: TGTGCCAGCAGCTTAGAGGGGCGGGGTGATACGCAGTATTTT.